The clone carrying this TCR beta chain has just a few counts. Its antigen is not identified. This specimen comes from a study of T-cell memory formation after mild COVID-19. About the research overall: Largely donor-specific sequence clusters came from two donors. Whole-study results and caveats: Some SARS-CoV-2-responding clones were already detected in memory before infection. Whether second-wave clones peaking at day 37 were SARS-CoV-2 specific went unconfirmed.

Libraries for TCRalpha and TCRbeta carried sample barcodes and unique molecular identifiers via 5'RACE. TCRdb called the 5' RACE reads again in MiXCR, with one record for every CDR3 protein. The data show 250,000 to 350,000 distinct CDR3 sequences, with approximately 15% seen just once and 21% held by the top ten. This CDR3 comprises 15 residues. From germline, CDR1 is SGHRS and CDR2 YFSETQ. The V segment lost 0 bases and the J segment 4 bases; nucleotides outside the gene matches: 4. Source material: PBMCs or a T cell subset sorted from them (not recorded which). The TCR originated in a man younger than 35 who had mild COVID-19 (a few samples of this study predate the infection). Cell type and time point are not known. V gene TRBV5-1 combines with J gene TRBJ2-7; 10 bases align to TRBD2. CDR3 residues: CASSLEASGGYEQYV. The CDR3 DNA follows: TGCGCCAGCAGCTTGGAGGCTAGCGGGGGTTACGAGCAGTACGTC.